This TCR beta chain comes out of a study of control samples from healthy donors and cancer patients. Here immunoSEQ multiplex PCR was the method, and the copy in TCRdb shows in-frame clones only, minus some. The table shows 100,000 to 150,000 clones, with 89% occurring only once. The CDR3 length is 13 residues. Germline V gene data show CDR1 as MNHEY and CDR2 as SVGAGI. Trimming removed 8 bases at V and 0 bases at J, with 9 bases between. The origin of this receptor is a man between 45 and 60 years old in good health. V gene TRBV6-5 combines with J gene TRBJ2-3; D uncertain. Sequences were obtained from blood. This CDR3 reads CASYDTSTDTQYF. In nucleotides, the CDR3 is TGTGCCAGCTATGACACGAGCACAGATACGCAGTATTTT.